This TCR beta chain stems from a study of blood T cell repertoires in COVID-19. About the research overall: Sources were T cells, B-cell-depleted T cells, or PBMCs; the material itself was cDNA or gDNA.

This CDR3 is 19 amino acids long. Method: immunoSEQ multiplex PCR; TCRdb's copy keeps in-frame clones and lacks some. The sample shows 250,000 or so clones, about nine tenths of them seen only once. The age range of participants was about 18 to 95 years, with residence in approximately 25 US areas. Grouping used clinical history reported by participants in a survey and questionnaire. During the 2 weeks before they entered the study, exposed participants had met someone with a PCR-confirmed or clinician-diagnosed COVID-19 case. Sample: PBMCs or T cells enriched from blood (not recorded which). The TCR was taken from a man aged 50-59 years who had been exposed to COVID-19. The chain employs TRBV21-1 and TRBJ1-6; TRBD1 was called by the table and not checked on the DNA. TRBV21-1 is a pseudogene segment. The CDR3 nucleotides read TGTGCCAGCAGCAAAGAGCCGGGACAGCGTAACTCCTATAATTCACCCCTCCACTTT. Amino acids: CASSKEPGQRNSYNSPLHF.